The 21 T cell receptor beta chains given below trace back to one sample, sequenced in a study of control samples from healthy donors and cancer patients. Method: immunoSEQ multiplex PCR; TCRdb's copy keeps in-frame clones and lacks some. Of roughly 79,000 clones detected, roughly 84% appear once; the ten largest clones hold about 16%. Sequencing input: blood. The receptor source for this set is a man aged 50-60 years in good health.

This chain uses TRBV21-1 with TRBJ1-3; TRBD1 is the table's D call and was not checked against the DNA. TRBV21-1 constitutes a pseudogene. The length of the CDR3 is 17 residues. CDR3 coding DNA: TGTGCCAGCAGCATAGGACAGCCTACGAGCTCTGGAAACACCATATATTTT. Encoded protein: CASSIGQPTSSGNTIYF.

V gene TRBV19 combines with J gene TRBJ1-3, with D possibly TRBD1 on 5 matching bases. Per the germline V gene, CDR1 is LNHDA and CDR2 is SQIVND (reference sequence). The CDR3 has 15 residues. The germline V and J ends were trimmed by 5 bases and 4 bases, with 15 bases remaining between them. The CDR3: CASSPGTMGGNTIYF. The CDR3 DNA reads as TGTGCCAGTAGTCCCGGGACCATGGGCGGAAACACCATATATTTT. Drawing the rest from reference TRBV19 and TRBJ1-3, the complete variable domain is DGGITQSPKYLFRKEGQNVTLSCEQNLNHDAMYWYRQDPGQGLRLIYYSQIVNDFQKGDIAEGYSVSREKKESFPLTVTSAQKNPTAFYLCASSPGTMGGNTIYFGEGSWLTVV.

This chain uses TRBV2 with TRBJ1-1; 7 bases match TRBD1. Germline loops: CDR1 SNHLY, CDR2 FYNNEI. The CDR3 has 16 amino acids. The junction had 12 bases not matched to a gene; V was cut back by 7 bases and J by 1 base. The CDR3 reads CASKGRTGTANTEAFF. CDR3 sequence (DNA): TGTGCCAGCAAGGGGAGAACTGGGACAGCGAACACTGAAGCTTTCTTT.

The V call is TRBV18, the J call TRBJ2-1; 9 positions agree with TRBD2. CDR3 length: 18 residues. The V and J ends lost 5 bases and 7 bases, in that order; junction bases with no gene match: 18. The germline V gene has CDR1 KGHSH and CDR2 LQKENI. This chain's CDR3 is CASSIAGVFSLASNEQFF. The CDR3, as DNA: TGTGCCAGCTCAATAGCGGGAGTCTTTTCGTTAGCGTCGAATGAGCAGTTCTTC.

V usage is TRBV11-3 and J usage is TRBJ2-1; D is unclear. Deletions cut 3 bases from V and 4 bases from J, with 7 bases between. Germline lookup yields CDR1 SGHNT and CDR2 YENEEA. The CDR3 consists of 13 residues. The CDR3 reads CASSFTDYNEQFF. Written as DNA, the CDR3 is TGTGCCAGCAGCTTTACAGATTACAATGAGCAGTTCTTC.

This clone was detected a few times. The V gene is TRBV7-2, the J gene TRBJ2-1; D gene uncertain. Germline values: CDR1 SGHTA, CDR2 FQGNSA. The CDR3 length is 16 residues. V lost 2 bases and J lost 0, with 11 bases in between. The CDR3 here is CASSLYGPSSYNEQFF. The CDR3 DNA reads TGTGCCAGCAGCTTATACGGGCCAAGCTCCTACAATGAGCAGTTCTTC. The entire variable domain, with the rest obtained from reference TRBV7-2 and TRBJ2-1, is as follows: GAGVSQSPSNKVTEKGKDVELRCDPISGHTALYWYRQSLGQGLEFLIYFQGNSAPDKSGLPSDRFSAERTGGSVSTLTIQRTQQEDSAVYLCASSLYGPSSYNEQFFGPGTRLTVL.

The rearrangement links TRBV19 to TRBJ1-5; D is undetermined. CDR3 size: 16 residues. Germline lookup yields CDR1 LNHDA and CDR2 SQIVND (reference sequence). V was cut by 5 bases and J by 2 bases, with 16 bases left in between. The CDR3 here is CASSGYRGHGNQPQHF. The CDR3 nucleotides read TGTGCCAGTAGTGGATACCGGGGTCACGGCAATCAGCCCCAGCATTTT.

This chain uses TRBV9 with TRBJ2-3, with 10 positions matching TRBD2. Germline V gene data show CDR1 as SGDLS and CDR2 as YYNGEE. The CDR3 totals 17 residues. The V segment lost 4 bases and the J segment 2 bases; nucleotides outside the gene matches: 10. The CDR3: CASSPGVAGGTTDTQYF. The CDR3, as DNA: TGTGCCAGCAGCCCCGGGGTAGCGGGAGGAACCACAGATACGCAGTATTTT. Drawing the rest from reference TRBV9 and TRBJ2-3, the complete variable domain is DSGVTQTPKHLITATGQRVTLRCSPRSGDLSVYWYQQSLDQGLQFLIQYYNGEERAKGNILERFSAQQFPDLHSELNLSSLELGDSALYFCASSPGVAGGTTDTQYFGPGTRLTVL.

The J gene is TRBJ1-2, the V gene TRBV5-1; TRBD1 aligns across 7 bases. Germline values: CDR1 SGHRS, CDR2 YFSETQ. The CDR3 has 15 amino acids. The V gene end was trimmed by 4 bases and the J gene end by 6 bases; junction bases not matched to a gene: 12. The CDR3 here is CASSLFGTETDGYTF. CDR3 DNA: TGCGCCAGCAGCCTTTTCGGGACAGAGACCGATGGCTACACCTTC.

The table lists this clone with a few counts. The V and J genes are TRBV24-1 and TRBJ1-5; unclear D gene. The V end was cut by 9 bases, the J end by 7 bases, with 12 bases between. The CDR3 runs 12 residues. CDR1 and CDR2 (germline): KGHDR, SFDVKD. The CDR3 reads CATAGLGQPQHF. The CDR3 DNA reads TGTGCCACCGCCGGTTTGGGGCAGCCCCAGCATTTT.

This chain connects TRBV7-6 to TRBJ2-2; 9 nucleotides line up with TRBD2. The V and J ends lost 1 base and 2 bases, in that order; junction bases with no gene match: 2. The germline V gene encodes CDR1 SGHVS and CDR2 FNYEAQ. This CDR3 is 16 amino acids long. Written as DNA, the CDR3 is TGTGCCAGCAGCTTAGGCGGGAGGGGAAACACCGGGGAGCTGTTTTTT. Amino acid sequence: CASSLGGRGNTGELFF. Full variable domain (rest looked up from reference TRBV7-6 and TRBJ2-2): GAGVSQSPRYKVTKRGQDVALRCDPISGHVSLYWYRQALGQGPEFLTYFNYEAQQDKSGLPNDRFSAERPEGSISTLTIQRTEQRDSAMYRCASSLGGRGNTGELFFGEGSRLTVL.

This sequence joins TRBV5-6 and TRBJ1-1; no clear D gene. In germline, CDR1 is SGHDT, CDR2 YYEEEE. V gave up 6 bases and J gave up 4 bases, with 22 bases separating them. The CDR3 runs to 16 residues. In DNA form, the CDR3 reads TGTGCCAGCACCAAACGGGGTGTGGGGTCCGCCACTGAAGCTTTCTTT. It is translated as CASTKRGVGSATEAFF.

V usage is TRBV30 and J usage is TRBJ1-2, with D possibly TRBD1 on 6 matching bases. V lost 0 bases and J lost 3, with 17 bases in between. The CDR3 is 16 residues long. Germline V gives CDR1 GTSNPN, CDR2 SVGIG (reference sequence). The CDR3 DNA follows: TGTGCCTGGAGTGTACTAAGGGGGGCCCGGGACTATGGCTACACCTTC. Protein product: CAWSVLRGARDYGYTF.

This sequence joins TRBV30 and TRBJ2-7; D remains ambiguous. The CDR3 has 13 residues. Trimming removed 1 base from V and 2 bases from J, with 9 bases in between. From germline, CDR1 is GTSNPN and CDR2 SVGIG (reference sequence). In DNA form, the CDR3 reads TGTGCCTGGAGTGGGGTCAGTACCTACGAGCAGTACTTC. Residues: CAWSGVSTYEQYF.

This clone was seen a handful of times. This chain uses TRBV5-6 with TRBJ1-4; a possible D gene is TRBD1 (6 bases). V shed 3 bases and J shed 3 bases, with 12 bases lying between them. Germline values: CDR1 SGHDT, CDR2 YYEEEE. The CDR3 is 15 residues long. CDR3 DNA sequence: TGTGCCAGCAGCTGGGGACAAGGGGCTAATGAAAAACTGTTTTTT. Translation gives CASSWGQGANEKLFF. Full variable domain (missing parts from reference TRBV5-6 and TRBJ1-4): DAGVTQSPTHLIKTRGQQVTLRCSPKSGHDTVSWYQQALGQGPQFIFQYYEEEERQRGNFPDRFSGHQFPNYSSELNVNALLLGDSALYLCASSWGQGANEKLFFGSGTQLSVL.

The rearrangement joins TRBV4-3 to TRBJ2-1; D might be TRBD2 (5 bases). Germline V gene data show CDR1 as LGHNA and CDR2 as YSLEER. V was cut by 0 bases and J by 7 bases, with 13 bases left in between. CDR3 length: 15 residues. In DNA form, the CDR3 reads TGCGCCAGCAGCCAAGAGCCCGGGATCGGGAATGAGCAGTTCTTC. Amino acids: CASSQEPGIGNEQFF.

The chain joins TRBV30 to TRBJ1-6; D is possibly TRBD1 (6 bases). CDR1 and CDR2 (germline): GTSNPN, SVGIG (reference sequence). The CDR3 is 14 residues long. The V end lost 4 bases, the J end lost 11 bases, and 18 bases lay between the germline ends. CDR3 sequence reads: CAWIPGSRGTPLHF. The CDR3 nucleotides are TGTGCCTGGATACCTGGAAGCAGGGGTACACCCCTCCACTTT. Looking up the rest from reference TRBV30 and TRBJ1-6 gives the full variable domain: SQTIHQWPATLVQPVGSPLSLECTVEGTSNPNLYWYRQAAGRGLQLLFYSVGIGQISSEVPQNLSASRPQDRQFILSSKKLLLSDSGFYLCAWIPGSRGTPLHFGNGTRLTVT.

This clone was detected only once. V gene TRBV7-9 combines with J gene TRBJ1-5; TRBD1 matches at 7 bases. Germline CDR1 is SEHNR and CDR2 is FQNEAQ (reference sequence). The CDR3 is 15 residues long. V dropped 4 bases and J dropped 2; count of bases not matched to a gene: 5. CDR3 residues: CASSSGGLGNQPQHF. DNA of the CDR3: TGTGCCAGCAGCTCAGGGGGTTTAGGCAATCAGCCCCAGCATTTT.

This clone appeared a single time. The V call is TRBV19, the J call TRBJ2-1, with D unclear. The germline V gene has CDR1 LNHDA and CDR2 SQIVND (reference sequence). The CDR3 consists of 14 residues. Trimming shortened V by 7 bases and J by 0 bases, and 10 bases separated the two germline ends. The CDR3 region has the DNA TGTGCCAGTAAGTGGATGAGCTCCTACAATGAGCAGTTCTTC. It yields the protein CASKWMSSYNEQFF.

This chain links TRBV19 with TRBJ2-4; TRBD2 aligns across 9 bases. CDR3 length: 14 residues. CDR1 and CDR2 from the germline V gene are LNHDA and SQIVND (reference sequence). V was pared by 4 bases and J by 6 bases, with 4 bases of the junction left unmatched. The chain's CDR3 is CASSSGLARNIQYF. CDR3 DNA sequence: TGTGCCAGTAGTAGTGGACTAGCGAGAAACATTCAGTACTTC.

This clone showed up just once. The rearrangement links TRBV29-1 to TRBJ1-4, with D possibly matching TRBD1 (6 bases). The V gene's germline CDR1 is SQVTM and CDR2 ANQGSEA. The CDR3 is 12 residues long. The ends were cut back, 7 bases at V and 5 bases at J, with 11 bases in the middle. Here the CDR3 DNA reads TGCAGCGCTGGTAGGGGGAATGAAAAACTGTTTTTT. Encoded protein: CSAGRGNEKLFF.